This T cell receptor beta chain was captured by sequencing in a study of human thymus T cells. Assay used: immunoSEQ multiplex PCR; TCRdb lists only in-frame clones, some missing. There are around 130,000 clones in the sample; about 95% occur only once, and approximately 0.022% lies in the top ten. Resections that were taken during corrective heart surgery supplied the thymus tissue. Healthy Finnish infants undergoing corrective surgery for congenital heart defects were used as donors. Deletions cut 4 bases from V and 4 bases from J, with 13 bases between. Germline V gene sequence: CDR1 MDHEN, CDR2 SYDVKM. CDR3 size: 15 residues.

The clonotype was recovered from a boy under two years old with a congenital heart defect but otherwise immunologically healthy. The sample consisted of thymus tissue. This chain joins TRBV28 and TRBJ1-4, with D tentatively TRBD1 (6 bases). In nucleotides, the CDR3 is TGTGCCAGCAGTTGGCAACAGGGCCTTAATGAAAAACTGTTTTTT. Translated, it gives CASSWQQGLNEKLFF.